This section outlines one T cell receptor beta chain sequence together with its context. Only in-frame clones appear in the TCRdb table, and some are missing; sequencing was by immunoSEQ multiplex PCR. The sample has about 10,000 clones, around 80% seen once. As to treatment: preoperative locoregional IRX-2 cytokine immunotherapy. Patients received preoperative, locoregional IRX-2 cytokine immunotherapy in a phase Ib study. Germline loops: CDR1 MNHGY, CDR2 SAAAGT. The ends lost 4 bases at V and 5 bases at J; junction bases unmatched: 9. The CDR3 loop spans 15 amino acids. The source of the sample is a study of preoperative IRX-2 immunotherapy in early breast cancer.

The V call is TRBV6-8, the J call TRBJ1-1, with 8 positions matching TRBD1. The sequencing used lymph node tissue, collected before IRX-2 immunotherapy. The receptor's source is a human donor with breast cancer. The CDR3: CASSSPDRGKTEAFF. CDR3 DNA: TGTGCCAGCAGTTCCCCCGACAGGGGAAAGACTGAAGCTTTCTTT.